Below, 3 T cell receptor beta chains from the same sample are listed, as sequenced in a study of CD8+ T cells in alopecia areata. Treatment described: oral pan-JAK inhibitor, 5-10 mg twice daily. As the sequencing template, cDNA was produced by extracting RNA and reverse transcribing it. Libraries were prepared by immunoSEQ multiplex PCR; TCRdb keeps only in-frame clonotypes and omits some of them. The table records roughly 70,000 clones, around 29% of them present only once. Source: CD8+ T cells sorted from blood, taken at week 4, from a patient treated with tofacitinib. Receptors originate from a human donor with alopecia areata.

This clone has more than one count but fewer than ten. The chain employs TRBV29-1 and TRBJ2-7; a weak D match, TRBD2 (5 bases). CDR3 length: 14 amino acids. CDR1 and CDR2 from the germline V gene are SQVTM and ANQGSEA. V was clipped by 4 bases and J by 0 bases, with 13 bases between them. The CDR3 is CSVAASTGSYEQYF. The CDR3 DNA is TGCAGCGTTGCTGCTAGCACCGGCTCCTACGAGCAGTACTTC.

The chain is built from TRBV27 and TRBJ2-3; TRBD1 is a possible D gene (6 bases). Germline V gives CDR1 MNHEY, CDR2 SMNVEV (reference sequence). V shed 9 bases and J shed 6 bases, with 16 bases lying between them. CDR3 length: 13 amino acids. CDR3 sequence: CASGGLGADTQYF. CDR3 sequence (DNA): TGTGCCAGTGGGGGTTTGGGGGCCGATACGCAGTATTTT.

This rearrangement joins TRBV7-9 to TRBJ2-7; D perhaps matches TRBD2 (6 bases). V lost 0 bases and J 3 bases, leaving 6 bases between the germline ends. Germline loops: CDR1 SEHNR, CDR2 FQNEAQ (reference sequence). This CDR3 has 13 residues. The CDR3 sequence is CASSLAGGYEQYF. The CDR3 bases are TGTGCCAGCAGCTTAGCGGGGGGCTACGAGCAGTACTTC.